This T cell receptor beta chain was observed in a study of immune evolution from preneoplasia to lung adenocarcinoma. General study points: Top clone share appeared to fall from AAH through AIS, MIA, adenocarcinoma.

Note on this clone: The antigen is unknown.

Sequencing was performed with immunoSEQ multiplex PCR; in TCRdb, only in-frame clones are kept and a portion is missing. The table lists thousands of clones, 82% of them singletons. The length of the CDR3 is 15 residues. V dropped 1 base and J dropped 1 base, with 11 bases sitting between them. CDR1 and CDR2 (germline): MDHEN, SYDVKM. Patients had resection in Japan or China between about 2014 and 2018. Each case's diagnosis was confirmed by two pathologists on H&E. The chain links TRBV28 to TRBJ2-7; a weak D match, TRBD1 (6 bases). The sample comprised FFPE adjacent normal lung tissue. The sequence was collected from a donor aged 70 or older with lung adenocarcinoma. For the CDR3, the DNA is TGTGCCAGCAGTTTATCTCCGGACAGTTCCTACGAGCAGTACTTC. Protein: CASSLSPDSSYEQYF.